This T cell receptor beta chain was profiled in a study of blood T cell repertoires in COVID-19. Turning to the study itself: Samples came from the United States, Italy and Spain, spanning acute and convalescent COVID-19. The cDNA or gDNA used as material had been derived from T cells, B-cell-depleted T cells, or PBMCs.

Original methodology: Estimation of nucleated cell counts was performed using reference gene primer amplification. Sequenced by immunoSEQ multiplex PCR; TCRdb stores in-frame clones only, minus some. V and J calls and clone size come straight from that table; D and trimming were deduced from the DNA. Seen here are approximately 130,000 clones, more than 65% observed once, and the top ten hold 20% to 25%. V shed 4 bases and J 2 bases; nucleotides not matched to a gene: 9. From germline, CDR1 is SGDLS and CDR2 YYNGEE. The CDR3 has 17 amino acids. This chain links TRBV9 with TRBJ2-2; 9 nucleotides match TRBD2. The sample consisted of peripheral blood. The receptor was derived from a human donor in a cohort sampled during active COVID-19. The CDR3 here is CASSSRTSEGNTGELFF. The CDR3 nucleotides read TGTGCCAGCAGCTCCCGGACTAGCGAAGGAAACACCGGGGAGCTGTTTTTT.